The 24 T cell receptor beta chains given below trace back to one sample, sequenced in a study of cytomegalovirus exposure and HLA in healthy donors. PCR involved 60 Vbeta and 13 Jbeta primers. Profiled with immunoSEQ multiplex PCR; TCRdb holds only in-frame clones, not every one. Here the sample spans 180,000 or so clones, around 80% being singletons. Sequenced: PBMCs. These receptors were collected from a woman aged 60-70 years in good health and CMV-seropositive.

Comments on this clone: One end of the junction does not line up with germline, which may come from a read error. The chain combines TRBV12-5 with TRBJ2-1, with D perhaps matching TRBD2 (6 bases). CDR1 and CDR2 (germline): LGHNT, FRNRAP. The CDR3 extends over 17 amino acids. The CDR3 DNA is TGTGCTAGTAGTTTGGCCTTCGGACTAAGGGGCTCTAATGAGCAGTTCTTC. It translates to CASSLAFGLRGSNEQFF.

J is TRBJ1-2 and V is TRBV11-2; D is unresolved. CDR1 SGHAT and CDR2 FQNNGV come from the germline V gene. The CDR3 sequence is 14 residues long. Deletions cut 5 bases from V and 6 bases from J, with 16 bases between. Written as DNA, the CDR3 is TGTGCCAGCAGCCTTGACGGCAGAGGCGATGGCTACACCTTC. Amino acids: CASSLDGRGDGYTF.

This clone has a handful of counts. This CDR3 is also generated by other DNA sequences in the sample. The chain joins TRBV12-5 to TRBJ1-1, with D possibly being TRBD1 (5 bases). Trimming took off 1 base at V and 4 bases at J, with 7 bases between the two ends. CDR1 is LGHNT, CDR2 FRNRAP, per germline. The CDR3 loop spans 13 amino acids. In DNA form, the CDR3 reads TGTGCTAGTGGTTTGGGGGGGGGCACTGAAGCTTTCTTT. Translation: CASGLGGGTEAFF. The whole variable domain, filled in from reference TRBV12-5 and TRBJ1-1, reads DARVTQTPRHKVTEMGQEVTMRCQPILGHNTVFWYRQTMMQGLELLAYFRNRAPLDDSGMPKDRFSAEMPDATLATLKIQPSEPRDSAVYFCASGLGGGTEAFFGQGTRLTVV.

The CDR3 reads CASRGQPYGYTF. CDR3 DNA sequence: TGTGCCAGCCGGGGACAGCCCTATGGCTACACCTTC. The genes are TRBV2 and TRBJ1-2; 7 bases are a match to TRBD1. The trim removed 8 bases at V and 4 bases at J, leaving 4 bases unmatched. The V gene's germline CDR1 is SNHLY and CDR2 FYNNEI. The length of the CDR3 is 12 residues.

CDR3 nucleotides: TGTGCCAGCAGCTTAAATCCCCCAGGCTCACCCCTCCACTTT. It yields the protein CASSLNPPGSPLHF. The J gene is TRBJ1-6, the V gene TRBV7-9; no clear D gene. Germline lookup yields CDR1 SEHNR and CDR2 FQNEAQ (reference sequence). The CDR3 loop spans 14 amino acids. The ends were cut back, 2 bases at V and 10 bases at J, with 12 bases in the middle.

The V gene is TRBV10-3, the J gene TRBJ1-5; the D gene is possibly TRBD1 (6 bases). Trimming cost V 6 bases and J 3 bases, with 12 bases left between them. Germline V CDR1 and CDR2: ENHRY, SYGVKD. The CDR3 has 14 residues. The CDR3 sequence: CAIRAQGYNQPQHF. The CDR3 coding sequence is TGTGCCATCAGGGCACAGGGTTACAATCAGCCCCAGCATTTT.

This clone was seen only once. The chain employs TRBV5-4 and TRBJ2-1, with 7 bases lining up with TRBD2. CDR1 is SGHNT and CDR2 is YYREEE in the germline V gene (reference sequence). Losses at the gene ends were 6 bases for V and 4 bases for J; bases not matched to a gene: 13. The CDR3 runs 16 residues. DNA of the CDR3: TGTGCCAGCACCTCGGCTAACGGGGGGAGTTACAATGAGCAGTTCTTC. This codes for CASTSANGGSYNEQFF.

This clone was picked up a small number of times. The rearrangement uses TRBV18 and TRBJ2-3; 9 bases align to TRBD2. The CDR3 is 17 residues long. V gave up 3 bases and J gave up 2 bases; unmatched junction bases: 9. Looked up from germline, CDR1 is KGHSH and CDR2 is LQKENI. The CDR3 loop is CASSPPGLARNTDTQYF. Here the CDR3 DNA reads TGTGCCAGCTCACCTCCCGGACTAGCGCGAAACACAGATACGCAGTATTTT.

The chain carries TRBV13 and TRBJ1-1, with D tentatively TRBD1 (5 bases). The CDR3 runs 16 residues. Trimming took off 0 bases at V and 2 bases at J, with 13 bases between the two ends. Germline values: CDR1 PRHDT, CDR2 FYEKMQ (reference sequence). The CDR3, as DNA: TGTGCCAGCAGCTTAGGAGTCGTGACAGATAACACTGAAGCTTTCTTT. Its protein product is CASSLGVVTDNTEAFF.

The CDR3 here is CASTIDRPYEQYF. The CDR3 nucleotides read TGTGCCAGCACGATCGACAGGCCCTACGAGCAGTACTTC. This sequence joins TRBV6-1 and TRBJ2-7; weak D call: TRBD1 (6 bases). This CDR3 contains 13 residues. V lost 7 bases to trimming and J lost 2 bases, with 12 bases between them. Germline CDR1 is MNHNS and CDR2 is SASEGT.

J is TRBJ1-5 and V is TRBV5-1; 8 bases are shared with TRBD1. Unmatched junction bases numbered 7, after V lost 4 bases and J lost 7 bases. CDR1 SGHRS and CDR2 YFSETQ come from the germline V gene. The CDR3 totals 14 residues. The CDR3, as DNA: TGCGCCAGCAGCCCTGGACAGGGTGGACAGCCCCAGCATTTT. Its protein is CASSPGQGGQPQHF.

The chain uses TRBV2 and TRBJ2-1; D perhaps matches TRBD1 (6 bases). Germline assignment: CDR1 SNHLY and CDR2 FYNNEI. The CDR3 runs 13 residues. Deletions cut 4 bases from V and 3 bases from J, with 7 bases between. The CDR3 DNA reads TGTGCCAGCAGTGGCAGGGGCTACAATGAGCAGTTCTTC. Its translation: CASSGRGYNEQFF.

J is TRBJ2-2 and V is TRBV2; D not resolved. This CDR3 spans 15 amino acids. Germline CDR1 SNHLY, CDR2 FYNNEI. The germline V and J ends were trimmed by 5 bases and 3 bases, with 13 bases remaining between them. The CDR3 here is CASSRSAGYTGELFF. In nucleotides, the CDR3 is TGTGCCAGCAGTCGTTCGGCAGGATACACCGGGGAGCTGTTTTTT.

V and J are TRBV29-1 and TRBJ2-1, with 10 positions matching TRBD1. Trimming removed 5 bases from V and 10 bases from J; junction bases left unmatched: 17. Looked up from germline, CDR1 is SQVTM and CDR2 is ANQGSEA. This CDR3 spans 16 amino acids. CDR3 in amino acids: CSVTRTGTGVHKEQFF. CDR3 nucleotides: TGCAGCGTTACCCGAACCGGGACAGGGGTCCATAAAGAGCAGTTCTTC.

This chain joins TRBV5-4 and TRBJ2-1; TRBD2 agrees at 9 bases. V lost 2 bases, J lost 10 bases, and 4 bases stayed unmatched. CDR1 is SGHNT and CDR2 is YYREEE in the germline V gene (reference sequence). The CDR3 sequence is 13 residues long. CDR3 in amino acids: CASSLGTSYEQFF. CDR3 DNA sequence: TGTGCCAGCAGCTTAGGGACTAGCTACGAGCAGTTCTTC. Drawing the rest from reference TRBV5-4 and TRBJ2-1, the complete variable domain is ETGVTQSPTHLIKTRGQQVTLRCSSQSGHNTVSWYQQALGQGPQFIFQYYREEENGRGNFPPRFSGLQFPNYSSELNVNALELDDSALYLCASSLGTSYEQFFGPGTRLTVL.

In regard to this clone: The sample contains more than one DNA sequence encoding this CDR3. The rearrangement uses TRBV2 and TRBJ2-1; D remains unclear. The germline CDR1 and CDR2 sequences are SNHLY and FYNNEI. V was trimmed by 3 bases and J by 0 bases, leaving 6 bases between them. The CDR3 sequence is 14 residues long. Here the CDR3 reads CASSDRSSYNEQFF. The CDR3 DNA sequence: TGTGCCAGCAGTGATAGGAGCTCCTACAATGAGCAGTTCTTC.

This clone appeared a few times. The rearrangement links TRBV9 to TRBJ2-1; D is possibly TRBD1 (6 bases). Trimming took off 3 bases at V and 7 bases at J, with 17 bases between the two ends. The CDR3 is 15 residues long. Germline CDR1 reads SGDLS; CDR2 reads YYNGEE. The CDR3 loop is CASSGVPPRGNEQFF. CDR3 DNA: TGTGCCAGCAGCGGTGTCCCCCCGAGGGGGAATGAGCAGTTCTTC.

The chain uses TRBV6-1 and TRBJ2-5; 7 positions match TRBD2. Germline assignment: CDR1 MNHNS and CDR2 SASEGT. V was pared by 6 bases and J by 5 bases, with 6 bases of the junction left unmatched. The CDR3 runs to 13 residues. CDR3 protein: CASSRGDEETQYF. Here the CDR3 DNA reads TGTGCCAGCAGCCGGGGGGATGAGGAGACCCAGTACTTC.

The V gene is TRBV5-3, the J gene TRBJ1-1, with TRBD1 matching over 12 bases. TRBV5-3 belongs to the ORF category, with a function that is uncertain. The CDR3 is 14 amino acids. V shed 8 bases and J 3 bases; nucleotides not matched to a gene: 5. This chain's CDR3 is CARGTGGGYTEAFF. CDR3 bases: TGTGCCAGGGGGACAGGGGGCGGATACACTGAAGCTTTCTTT.

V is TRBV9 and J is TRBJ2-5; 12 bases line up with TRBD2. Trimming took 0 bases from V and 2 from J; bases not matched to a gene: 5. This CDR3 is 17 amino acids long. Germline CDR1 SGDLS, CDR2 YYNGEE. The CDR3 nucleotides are TGTGCCAGCAGCGTAGGGTCTAGCGGGGGGGCACAAGAGACCCAGTACTTC. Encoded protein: CASSVGSSGGAQETQYF.

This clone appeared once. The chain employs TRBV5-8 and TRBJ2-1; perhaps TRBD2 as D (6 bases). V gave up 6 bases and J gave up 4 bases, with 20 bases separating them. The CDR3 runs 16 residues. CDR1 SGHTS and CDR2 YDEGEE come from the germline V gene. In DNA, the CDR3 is TGTGCCAGCACTGCTCAAATTGGACTACAGTACAATGAGCAGTTCTTC. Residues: CASTAQIGLQYNEQFF.

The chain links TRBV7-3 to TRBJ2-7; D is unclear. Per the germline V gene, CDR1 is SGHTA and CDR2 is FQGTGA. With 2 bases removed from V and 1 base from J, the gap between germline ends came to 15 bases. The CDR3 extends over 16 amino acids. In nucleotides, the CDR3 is TGTGCCAGCAGCTTATTCGCGACAACAAATTCCTACGAGCAGTACTTC. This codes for CASSLFATTNSYEQYF.

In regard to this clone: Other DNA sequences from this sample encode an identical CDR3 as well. The CDR3 DNA reads as TGTGCCTGGAGAAAGGACAGCTATGGCTACACCTTC. Protein product: CAWRKDSYGYTF. The chain employs TRBV30 and TRBJ1-2; a weak D match, TRBD1 (6 bases). The ends were cut back, 3 bases at V and 4 bases at J, with 9 bases in the middle. The CDR3 is 12 amino acids. From germline, CDR1 is GTSNPN and CDR2 SVGIG (reference sequence).

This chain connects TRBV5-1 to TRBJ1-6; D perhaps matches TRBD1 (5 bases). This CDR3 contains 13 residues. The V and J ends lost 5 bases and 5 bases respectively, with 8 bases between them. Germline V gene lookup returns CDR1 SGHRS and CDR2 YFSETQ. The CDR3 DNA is TGCGCCAGCAGGGACATAGATAATTCACCCCTCCACTTT. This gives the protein CASRDIDNSPLHF.